This T cell receptor (beta chain) appears in the sequencing data of a study of breast tumors, draining lymph nodes, adjacent tissues (dated by TCRdb to 2016 to 2018). For the study in its entirety: In breast cancer patients, the study compared the TCR beta repertoires of tumor, adjacent nontumor tissue and axillary lymph nodes. The study aimed to assess the relationships and possible T-cell exchange between tumor, surrounding tissue and draining lymph node repertoires in human breast cancer. The paper as a whole reports these results and caveats: Tumor and nontumor tissue repertoires were found to be significantly more similar in luminal-like than in basal-like breast cancer. The conclusion that tumor T cells originate in lymph nodes was presented as consistent with a hypothesis rather than as directly demonstrated. Tumors showed preferential V and J gene usage, and their T-cell repertoire diversity fell below that of lymph nodes yet above that of nontumor tissue. The data were considered consistent with most tumor T cells being derived from the lymph node and subsequently expanding within tumor tissue.

In regard to this clonotype: Its binding antigen is unknown. It has no much larger one-base neighbor in the sample; base qualities were not kept.

TCRdb records Illumina HiSeq 2000 as the sequencer. Multiplex PCR amplification was used to generate the TCR beta chain libraries. High-throughput sequencing was used to analyze the amplified TCR beta chain products. The raw public reads went through TCRdb reprocessing: fastp at Q25, MiXCR clone calling, in-frame beta chains kept. Rows merge per CDR3 protein into single entries with the most common DNA and genes. Counted in this sample were about 180,000 distinct CDR3 sequences; about 34% of them appeared once. Approximately 3.9% of the sample rests with the top ten. Lymph node samples came from the axillary draining lymph nodes of breast cancer patients. CDR1 and CDR2 were assigned from the germline V gene (reference sequence) as DFQATT and SNEGSKA. The CDR3, from cysteine to phenylalanine, totals 15 residues. Kept here is only the CDR3 DNA, which spans 45 bases and is read in frame from base 1. The trim is 0 bases for V and 0 bases for J, with a gap of 9 bases between the germline ends.

The V gene is TRBV20-1 and the J gene is TRBJ2-1; the D gene cannot be resolved reliably. Sequencing was carried out using axillary lymph node tissue. The receptor was derived from a female donor with breast cancer. Some clones in this sample may be carry-over from other donors' samples. The CDR3 loop reads CSARERGSSYNEQFF. The nucleotides are TGCAGTGCTAGAGAAAGAGGTAGCTCCTACAATGAGCAGTTCTTC.